The clone carrying this T cell receptor beta chain has more than one count but fewer than ten. TCRdb re-derived calls from the PCR reads in MiXCR, one entry per CDR3 protein. This table holds about half a million distinct CDR3 sequences, about 22% found once. This record belongs to a study of molecular identifiers for immune sequencing clone quantification. Per the germline V gene, CDR1 is GTSNPN and CDR2 is SVGIG (reference sequence). The CDR3 contains 12 residues. Trimming removed 1 base from V and 2 bases from J, with 6 bases in between. The rearrangement links TRBV30 to TRBJ2-7; D not resolved. Source material: naive CD8+ T cells from blood, with Jurkat cell RNA spiked in. Regarding subset: FACS-sorted CD8+CD4-CCR7+CD45RA+ naive T cells. The receptor was isolated from a human donor in good health. Some libraries in this study had Jurkat cell RNA spiked in. The CDR3 loop reads CAWSAHTYEQYF. The CDR3 bases are TGTGCCTGGAGTGCCCATACCTACGAGCAGTACTTC.